This T cell receptor (beta chain) was captured by sequencing in a study of identifying expanded T cells in peripheral blood. Overall study results and limits: Clone count variance between roughly 2-week samples rose with total template count. Technical replicates showed around 1.1 changed clones; around 2 weeks around 15; four weeks 19.

Points on this clone: Its antigen is not known.

The data were produced by immunoSEQ multiplex PCR, yet TCRdb's version contains in-frame clones alone and is incomplete. The sample lists tens of thousands of clones, 80% to 90% occurring once. Trimming removed 0 bases from V and 8 bases from J, with 8 bases in between. The CDR3 is made up of 13 amino acids. Per germline, CDR1 SGHRS and CDR2 YFSETQ. The receptor comes from a person between 18 and 75 years old in good health. The J gene is TRBJ1-4, the V gene TRBV5-1; D unclear. Sequences were obtained from blood. CDR3 nucleotides: TGCGCCAGCAGCTTGGGGCAGCGGGAAAAACTGTTTTTT. This translates into CASSLGQREKLFF. Full variable domain (rest looked up from reference TRBV5-1 and TRBJ1-4): KAGVTQTPRYLIKTRGQQVTLSCSPISGHRSVSWYQQTPGQGLQFLFEYFSETQRNKGNFPGRFSGRQFSNSRSEMNVSTLELGDSALYLCASSLGQREKLFFGSGTQLSVL.